The 9 T cell receptor beta chains below all came from one sample that was sequenced in a study of blood T cell repertoires in COVID-19. The protocol was immunoSEQ multiplex PCR, while the TCRdb copy is restricted to in-frame clones and leaves out a portion. The data hold about 250,000 clones, with less than 90% observed a single time. The sample consisted of peripheral blood. Receptors originate from a woman aged 40 to 55 who had recovered from COVID-19.

The V gene is TRBV27, the J gene TRBJ2-3; 9 bases are a match to TRBD1. Per the germline V gene, CDR1 is MNHEY and CDR2 is SMNVEV (reference sequence). Losses at the gene ends were 5 bases for V and 3 bases for J; bases not matched to a gene: 6. CDR3 length: 15 residues. The CDR3: CASSNRDRATDTQYF. CDR3 sequence (DNA): TGTGCCAGCAGTAACCGGGACAGGGCTACAGATACGCAGTATTTT.

The CDR3, as DNA: TGTGCCAGCAGCCAAAGACAGCTGACCGGGGAGCTGTTTTTT. Its translation is CASSQRQLTGELFF. The chain uses TRBV14 and TRBJ2-2; perhaps TRBD1 as D (5 bases). Trimming removed 2 bases from V and 5 bases from J, with 9 bases in between. The CDR3 has 14 amino acids. Germline V CDR1 and CDR2: SGHDN, FVKESK.

The chain carries TRBV7-7 and TRBJ2-7, with a tentative D call TRBD2 (6 bases). The CDR3 spans 14 residues. Germline CDR1 and CDR2: SSHAT and FNYEAQ (reference sequence). Trimming took off 0 bases at V and 4 bases at J, with 10 bases between the two ends. This chain's CDR3 is CASSLAEGPYEQYF. As DNA, the CDR3 is TGTGCCAGCAGCTTAGCGGAGGGCCCATACGAGCAGTACTTC.

This clone was seen a single time. V gene TRBV25-1 combines with J gene TRBJ2-1; 7 positions agree with TRBD1. Germline CDR1 reads MGHDK; CDR2 reads SYGVNS. V trimming: 3 bases; J trimming: 2 bases; junction bases outside the gene matches: 4. CDR3 length: 15 residues. The CDR3, as DNA: TGTGCCAGCAGTGACCGGACAGGACCCTACAATGAGCAGTTCTTC. Amino acids: CASSDRTGPYNEQFF.

This chain links TRBV5-6 with TRBJ2-5, with 9 bases matching TRBD1. Germline CDR1 reads SGHDT; CDR2 reads YYEEEE. CDR3 length: 13 amino acids. Trimming took 3 bases from V and 7 from J; bases not matched to a gene: 4. CDR3 sequence (DNA): TGTGCCAGCAGCTCAACAGGGGGCTGGACCCAGTACTTC. It yields the protein CASSSTGGWTQYF. Filled out from reference TRBV5-6 and TRBJ2-5, the complete variable domain reads DAGVTQSPTHLIKTRGQQVTLRCSPKSGHDTVSWYQQALGQGPQFIFQYYEEEERQRGNFPDRFSGHQFPNYSSELNVNALLLGDSALYLCASSSTGGWTQYFGPGTRLLVL.

The rearrangement uses TRBV3-1 (or the pseudogene TRBV3-2) and TRBJ2-7; 12 bases are a match to TRBD1. Germline V lookup: CDR1 LGHDT, CDR2 YNNKEL (reference sequence). V gave up 1 base and J gave up 5 bases; unmatched junction bases: 3. This CDR3 has 15 amino acids. The CDR3 loop is CASSQAGTGGNEQYF. In DNA form, the CDR3 reads TGTGCCAGCAGCCAAGCCGGGACAGGGGGCAACGAGCAGTACTTC.

The sample holds many counts of this clone. The CDR3 nucleotides are TGTGCCAGCAGCTTAGGAGGAACCCGAACAGATACGCAGTATTTT. Translation: CASSLGGTRTDTQYF. The gene calls are TRBV7-9 and TRBJ2-3; D gene unclear. Per germline, CDR1 SEHNR and CDR2 FQNEAQ (reference sequence). The CDR3 sequence is 15 residues long. Trimming stripped 1 base from V and 3 bases from J, with 11 bases between. The variable domain in full, completed from reference TRBV7-9 and TRBJ2-3, reads DTGVSQNPRHKITKRGQNVTFRCDPISEHNRLYWYRQTLGQGPEFLTYFQNEAQLEKSRLLSDRFSAERPKGSFSTLEIQRTEQGDSAMYLCASSLGGTRTDTQYFGPGTRLTVL.

The J gene is TRBJ2-5, the V gene TRBV30, with D perhaps matching TRBD1 (7 bases). Germline V gives CDR1 GTSNPN, CDR2 SVGIG (reference sequence). The CDR3 is 14 residues long. Trimming stripped 1 base from V and 5 bases from J, with 14 bases between. CDR3 sequence (DNA): TGTGCCTGGAGTGGGAGCTCAGGGGGGGAGACCCAGTACTTC. Protein product: CAWSGSSGGETQYF.

J is TRBJ2-7 and V is TRBV5-1; TRBD1 agrees at 8 bases. The germline gives CDR1 SGHRS, CDR2 YFSETQ. V dropped 0 bases and J dropped 9; count of bases not matched to a gene: 11. CDR3 length: 15 residues. CDR3 sequence (DNA): TGCGCCAGCAGCTTGGGTGCAGGGGGCGTCTATGGGCAGTACTTC. Amino acid sequence: CASSLGAGGVYGQYF.